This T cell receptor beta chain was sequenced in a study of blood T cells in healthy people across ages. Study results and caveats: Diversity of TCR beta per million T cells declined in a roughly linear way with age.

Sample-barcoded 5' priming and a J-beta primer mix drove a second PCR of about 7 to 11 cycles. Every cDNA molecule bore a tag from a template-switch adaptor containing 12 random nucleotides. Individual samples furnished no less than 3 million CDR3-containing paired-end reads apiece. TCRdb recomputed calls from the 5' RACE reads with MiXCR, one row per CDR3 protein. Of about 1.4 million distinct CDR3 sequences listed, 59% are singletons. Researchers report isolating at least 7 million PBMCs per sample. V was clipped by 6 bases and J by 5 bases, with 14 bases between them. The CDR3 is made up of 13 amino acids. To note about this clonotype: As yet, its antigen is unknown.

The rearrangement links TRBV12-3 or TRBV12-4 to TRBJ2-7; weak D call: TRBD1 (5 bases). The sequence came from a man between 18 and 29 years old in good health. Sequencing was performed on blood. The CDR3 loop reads CASRQRGNDEQYF. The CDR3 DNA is TGTGCCAGCAGACAAAGGGGTAACGACGAGCAGTACTTC.